There are a few counts of the clone carrying this T cell receptor (beta chain). Its antigen is not identified. This record comes from a study of cytomegalovirus exposure and HLA in healthy donors. For the study at large: Genotyping of hundreds of donors showed that 65% to 90% belonged to the Caucasian-associated ancestry cluster. Study conclusions and caveats: A later analysis found that most CMV-associated TCR beta chains appeared HLA-restricted. The study found most TCR sequences rare, yet found some public TCRs in many donors.

CDR1 is SGHTS and CDR2 is YDEGEE in the germline V gene. The ends lost 2 bases at V and 3 bases at J; junction bases unmatched: 4. There are 15 residues in the CDR3. In the PCR, 60 Vbeta and 13 Jbeta primers were used. Profiled with immunoSEQ multiplex PCR; TCRdb holds only in-frame clones, not every one. Here the sample spans 150,000 to 200,000 clones, more than 9.5% being singletons. The sample consisted of PBMCs. The TCR originated in a man aged 45-65 years in good health and CMV-seropositive. The chain recombines TRBV5-8 with TRBJ1-1; 10 bases are a match to TRBD1. Here the CDR3 reads CASSFTGTGDTEAFF. The CDR3 DNA reads as TGTGCCAGCAGCTTTACCGGGACAGGGGACACTGAAGCTTTCTTT.